Shown below are 15 T cell receptor beta chains from a single sample sequenced in a study of glioma-infiltrating T cells. TCR alpha and beta CDR3 regions were amplified from RNA using iRepertoire nested multiplex PCR. TCRdb passed the multiplex PCR reads through MiXCR, listing each CDR3 protein once. The sample carries 90,000 to 100,000 distinct CDR3 sequences, 35% to 45% recorded once. The sample comprised glioma tissue, nonneoplastic brain tissue, or PBMCs (not recorded which). Source of these receptors: a human donor with low-grade glioma or glioblastoma, undergoing nonglioma brain surgery, or in good health (not recorded which).

This clonotype was seen only a few times. This clone may be a read error of a much larger clone one base away. The rearrangement links TRBV2 to TRBJ2-1; 9 nucleotides match TRBD1. This CDR3 has 14 residues. Germline-derived CDR1 and CDR2 are SNHLY and FYNNEI. With V trimmed by 4 bases and J by 8 bases, 6 bases remained unmatched. Written as DNA, the CDR3 is TGTGCCAGCAGTGGGGGACAGGGAGGCCATGAGCAGTTCTTC. Its translation: CASSGGQGGHEQFF.

The table lists this clonotype with many counts. The chain carries TRBV29-1 and TRBJ1-5, with 7 bases matching TRBD1. From germline, CDR1 is SQVTM and CDR2 ANQGSEA. The CDR3 has 16 amino acids. The trim removed 5 bases at V and 5 bases at J, leaving 15 bases unmatched. The CDR3 nucleotides read TGCAGCGTTTCCGGCGCCGACAGGGAAGGTCATCAGCCCCAGCATTTT. Its translation is CSVSGADREGHQPQHF.

Ten or more counts support this clonotype. CDR3: CAWINREGAHSGNTIYF. In nucleotides, the CDR3 is TGTGCCTGGATTAACAGGGAAGGGGCCCACTCTGGAAACACCATATATTTT. The chain couples TRBV30 to TRBJ1-3; D might be TRBD1 (6 bases). Per the germline V gene, CDR1 is GTSNPN and CDR2 is SVGIG (reference sequence). Trimming cost V 4 bases and J 0 bases, with 19 bases left between them. This CDR3 has 17 residues.

This clonotype was counted many times. The chain employs TRBV7-2 and TRBJ2-3; weak D call: TRBD2 (5 bases). Trimming shortened V by 5 bases and J by 0 bases, and 12 bases separated the two germline ends. The germline V gene encodes CDR1 SGHTA and CDR2 FQGNSA. The CDR3 runs 15 residues. The CDR3 nucleotides read TGTGCCAGCAGCCGCGAGTCGGGGAGCACAGATACGCAGTATTTT. It specifies CASSRESGSTDTQYF.

This clonotype was recorded once. The V call is TRBV30, the J call TRBJ2-6; perhaps TRBD1 as D (5 bases). The CDR3 covers 14 residues. The germline V and J ends were trimmed by 4 bases and 0 bases, with 7 bases remaining between them. Germline CDR1 and CDR2: GTSNPN and SVGIG (reference sequence). CDR3 protein: CAWIDSSGANVLTF. DNA for the CDR3: TGTGCCTGGATAGACAGCTCTGGGGCCAACGTCCTGACTTTC.

This clonotype was observed many times. The chain couples TRBV20-1 to TRBJ2-7, with D unclear. The germline CDR1 and CDR2 sequences are DFQATT and SNEGSKA (reference sequence). The ends were cut back, 1 base at V and 3 bases at J, with 7 bases in the middle. This CDR3 contains 12 residues. CDR3 sequence (DNA): TGCAGTGCTAGAGCTAGAATCTACGAGCAGTACTTC. Translating gives CSARARIYEQYF.

The chain carries TRBV3-1 and TRBJ2-1; D gene unclear. V dropped 8 bases and J dropped 0 bases, with 14 bases sitting between them. Germline V CDR1 and CDR2: LGHDT, YNNKEL (reference sequence). CDR3 size: 15 residues. For the CDR3, the DNA is TGTGCCAGCCAAGATAGGAGCCTCTCCTACAATGAGCAGTTCTTC. It is translated as CASQDRSLSYNEQFF.

The V gene is TRBV5-4, the J gene TRBJ2-5; possible D gene TRBD1, 6 bases. The germline gives CDR1 SGHNT, CDR2 YYREEE (reference sequence). The CDR3 spans 14 residues. Trimming shortened V by 3 bases and J by 2 bases, and 11 bases separated the two germline ends. The CDR3, as DNA: TGTGCCAGCAGCTGGGACAAGGGACAAGAGACCCAGTACTTC. Its protein product is CASSWDKGQETQYF. The variable domain in full, with the rest retrieved from reference TRBV5-4 and TRBJ2-5, is ETGVTQSPTHLIKTRGQQVTLRCSSQSGHNTVSWYQQALGQGPQFIFQYYREEENGRGNFPPRFSGLQFPNYSSELNVNALELDDSALYLCASSWDKGQETQYFGPGTRLLVL.

Notes on this clonotype: The germline gene is not matched at one end of the junction; a read error may be the cause. The J gene is TRBJ2-5, the V gene TRBV9; TRBD2 matches at 12 bases. This CDR3 is 16 amino acids long. Germline CDR1 reads SGDLS; CDR2 reads YYNGEE. The CDR3 nucleotides are TGTGTCAGCAGCGTATCTAGCGGGGGGGAAGGAGAGACCCAGTACTTC. This sequence encodes CVSSVSSGGEGETQYF.

This clonotype has ten or more counts. The chain is built from TRBV18 and TRBJ2-4, with D unresolved. The V and J ends lost 2 bases and 3 bases respectively, with 14 bases between them. The CDR3 is 16 amino acids. Germline-derived CDR1 and CDR2 are KGHSH and LQKENI. The CDR3 nucleotides are TGTGCCAGCTCACCAAGGTTGGACGGTGGCAAAAACATTCAGTACTTC. Translated: CASSPRLDGGKNIQYF.

This clonotype was counted ten times or more. The J gene is TRBJ2-1, the V gene TRBV7-9; tentatively, D is TRBD2 (5 bases). The germline V gene encodes CDR1 SEHNR and CDR2 FQNEAQ (reference sequence). The V gene lost 8 bases and the J gene lost 6 bases, with 11 bases spanning the gap. The CDR3 runs to 12 residues. Here the CDR3 DNA reads TGTGCCAGCGGGTTAACTAGCAATGAGCAGTTCTTC. Encoded protein: CASGLTSNEQFF.

This clonotype occurred many times. The chain recombines TRBV20-1 with TRBJ2-7; possible D gene TRBD2, 6 bases. V was shortened by 6 bases and J by 4 bases, with 22 bases between the two germline ends. Looked up from germline, CDR1 is DFQATT and CDR2 is SNEGSKA (reference sequence). The CDR3 is 15 residues long. CDR3 in DNA: TGCAGTGCCCCGACTCCCCGGGCGGGGACTTACGAGCAGTACTTC. Amino acid sequence: CSAPTPRAGTYEQYF.

The CDR3 region has the DNA TGTGCCAGCAGCCCACGAGGACAGGTGAGCACTGAAGCTTTCTTT. Encoded protein: CASSPRGQVSTEAFF. This sequence joins TRBV7-9 and TRBJ1-1; 7 bases are a match to TRBD1. Germline V gene sequence: CDR1 SEHNR, CDR2 FQNEAQ (reference sequence). CDR3 length equals 15 residues. J lost 4 bases, V lost 5 bases, and 10 bases had no gene match. The entire variable domain, with the rest obtained from reference TRBV7-9 and TRBJ1-1, is as follows: DTGVSQNPRHKITKRGQNVTFRCDPISEHNRLYWYRQTLGQGPEFLTYFQNEAQLEKSRLLSDRFSAERPKGSFSTLEIQRTEQGDSAMYLCASSPRGQVSTEAFFGQGTRLTVV.

This clonotype was seen repeatedly, ten times or more. V and J are TRBV4-2 and TRBJ1-5; D is possibly TRBD1 (6 bases). Germline V gene lookup returns CDR1 LGHNA and CDR2 YNFKEQ. V lost 1 base and J lost 7, with 11 bases in between. CDR3 length: 14 residues. The CDR3 loop reads CASSQGQGPQPQHF. The CDR3 DNA sequence: TGTGCCAGCAGCCAAGGGCAGGGGCCCCAGCCCCAGCATTTT.

This clonotype was found many times. The V gene is TRBV7-9, the J gene TRBJ2-7; D is undetermined. Trimming stripped 4 bases from V and 5 bases from J, with 12 bases between. CDR1 and CDR2 (germline): SEHNR, FQNEAQ (reference sequence). There are 13 residues in the CDR3. CDR3: CASSSDPSNEQYF. CDR3 nucleotides: TGTGCCAGCAGCTCAGACCCGAGCAACGAGCAGTACTTC.